One and the same sample provided the 24 T cell receptor beta chains below, sequenced in a study of T-cell reconstitution after alpha-beta-depleted transplantation in children. Unique molecular identifiers were incorporated into the prepared TCRbeta library. TCRdb recomputed calls from the PCR reads with MiXCR, one row per CDR3 protein. The sample has some 340,000 distinct CDR3 sequences, approximately 10% seen once; the top ten hold approximately 2.3%. The input for sequencing was PBMCs from the stem cell graft donor, taken from the stem cell graft. Receptors were obtained from a human donor who donated a stem cell graft to a child with acute lymphoblastic leukemia.

The sample holds a few counts of this clonotype. The V and J genes are TRBV20-1 and TRBJ1-2, with 7 nucleotides matching TRBD1. Germline-derived CDR1 and CDR2 are DFQATT and SNEGSKA (reference sequence). V shed 0 bases, J shed 11 bases, and the junction held 9 bases outside the gene matches. There are 13 residues in the CDR3. CDR3 sequence reads: CSARDRRDREYTF. In DNA, the CDR3 is TGCAGTGCTAGAGATAGAAGAGACAGGGAATACACCTTC.

This clonotype appeared a few times. The chain combines TRBV15 with TRBJ2-7; D unresolved. The CDR3 is 16 amino acids. V was cut by 0 bases and J by 2 bases, with 14 bases left in between. Germline V CDR1 and CDR2: LNHNV, YYDKDF (reference sequence). The CDR3 nucleotides read TGTGCCACCAGCAGAGATCTGAGTGGAGTAGCCTACGAGCAGTACTTC. Protein sequence: CATSRDLSGVAYEQYF.

This clonotype showed up many times. The rearrangement links TRBV5-1 to TRBJ2-6; D remains ambiguous. The length of the CDR3 is 14 residues. The V end lost 0 bases, the J end lost 4 bases, and 5 bases lay between the germline ends. CDR1 and CDR2 from the germline V gene are SGHRS and YFSETQ. The CDR3 region has the DNA TGCGCCAGCAGCTTGGAGGCAGGGGCCAACGTCCTGACTTTC. This translates into CASSLEAGANVLTF.

This clonotype came up a few times. The chain uses TRBV5-6 and TRBJ2-5; 10 bases match TRBD2. The germline CDR1 and CDR2 sequences are SGHDT and YYEEEE. J lost 3 bases, V lost 4 bases, and 12 bases had no gene match. The CDR3 contains 17 residues. The CDR3 sequence: CASSAGLAAVTKETQYF. The DNA for the CDR3 is TGTGCCAGCAGCGCAGGACTAGCGGCCGTTACCAAAGAGACCCAGTACTTC.

This clonotype was recorded many times. V and J are TRBV5-1 and TRBJ2-3; D not certain. This CDR3 has 16 amino acids. The V gene's germline CDR1 is SGHRS and CDR2 YFSETQ. The V gene lost 0 bases and the J gene lost 1 base, with 12 bases spanning the gap. The CDR3 loop is CASSLGLRPRTDTQYF. Here the CDR3 DNA reads TGCGCCAGCAGCTTGGGGCTACGGCCCCGCACAGATACGCAGTATTTT.

The table lists this clonotype with a few counts. J is TRBJ2-2 and V is TRBV27, with a tentative D call TRBD1 (5 bases). The V gene lost 3 bases and the J gene lost 5 bases, with 10 bases spanning the gap. From germline, CDR1 is MNHEY and CDR2 SMNVEV (reference sequence). The CDR3 loop spans 14 amino acids. The CDR3 is CASSFYQGTGELFF. The CDR3 nucleotides are TGTGCCAGCAGTTTCTACCAGGGAACCGGGGAGCTGTTTTTT.

This clonotype was seen a handful of times. This chain connects TRBV7-2 to TRBJ2-3; maybe TRBD2 (5 bases). Trimming removed 5 bases from V and 4 bases from J, with 19 bases in between. Germline V gene data show CDR1 as SGHTA and CDR2 as FQGNSA. The CDR3 sequence is 16 residues long. The CDR3 region has the DNA TGTGCCAGCAGCCCCCACAGAGCGGAGATCGCAGATACGCAGTATTTT. Its translation is CASSPHRAEIADTQYF.

The chain uses TRBV6-2 or TRBV6-3 and TRBJ1-5, with no clear D. This CDR3 region has 16 residues. The V gene lost 3 bases and the J gene lost 3 bases, with 15 bases spanning the gap. Germline assignment: CDR1 MNHEY and CDR2 SVGEGT. CDR3 nucleotide sequence: TGTGCCAGCAGTTATACGGGTGTGGGGAACAATCAGCCCCAGCATTTT. Residues: CASSYTGVGNNQPQHF.

This clonotype was counted only a few times. The chain has TRBV7-9 and TRBJ2-5, with 11 bases identical to TRBD2. Germline assignment: CDR1 SEHNR and CDR2 FQNEAQ (reference sequence). V gave up 6 bases and J gave up 3 bases; unmatched junction bases: 12. This CDR3 region has 17 residues. The CDR3 sequence: CASSSGTSGLGEETQYF. CDR3 DNA sequence: TGTGCCAGCAGTTCCGGGACTAGCGGCCTCGGGGAAGAGACCCAGTACTTC. Drawing the rest from reference TRBV7-9 and TRBJ2-5, the complete variable domain is DTGVSQNPRHKITKRGQNVTFRCDPISEHNRLYWYRQTLGQGPEFLTYFQNEAQLEKSRLLSDRFSAERPKGSFSTLEIQRTEQGDSAMYLCASSSGTSGLGEETQYFGPGTRLLVL.

In its sample, this clonotype was seen many times. This chain connects TRBV12-3 or TRBV12-4 to TRBJ1-5, with D perhaps matching TRBD1 (6 bases). Trimming took off 1 base at V and 5 bases at J, with 15 bases between the two ends. The CDR3 spans 16 residues. This chain's CDR3 is CASSLGGASRYQPQHF. CDR3 sequence (DNA): TGTGCCAGCAGTTTAGGGGGGGCGTCGCGATATCAGCCCCAGCATTTT.

This clonotype was recorded many times. The rearrangement uses TRBV10-3 and TRBJ2-5; 10 bases map to TRBD2. CDR3 length: 17 amino acids. J lost 7 bases, V lost 6 bases, and 17 bases had no gene match. CDR1 ENHRY and CDR2 SYGVKD come from the germline V gene. CDR3 loop: CAISPGTSALGGWTQYF. In nucleotides, the CDR3 is TGTGCCATCAGCCCCGGGACTAGCGCCCTGGGTGGATGGACCCAGTACTTC.

The rearrangement uses TRBV12-3 or TRBV12-4 and TRBJ1-4, with 10 bases that match TRBD1. The CDR3 is made up of 18 amino acids. V was pared by 10 bases and J by 3 bases, with 17 bases of the junction left unmatched. CDR3 region: CAISWIWTGGEANEKLFF. In DNA form, the CDR3 reads TGTGCCATCAGCTGGATCTGGACAGGGGGTGAGGCTAATGAAAAACTGTTTTTT.

In its sample, this clonotype was seen many times. J is TRBJ2-3 and V is TRBV28; 7 bases match TRBD1. The germline gives CDR1 MDHEN, CDR2 SYDVKM. The CDR3 runs 15 residues. Trimming took 3 bases from V and 1 from J; bases not matched to a gene: 4. CDR3 loop: CASSFQGDGTDTQYF. The CDR3 DNA reads as TGTGCCAGCAGTTTTCAGGGGGACGGCACAGATACGCAGTATTTT.

This clonotype was observed many times. The chain links TRBV20-1 to TRBJ2-1; 8 bases are a match to TRBD2. V lost 5 bases, J lost 6 bases, and 9 bases stayed unmatched. Germline CDR1 is DFQATT and CDR2 is SNEGSKA (reference sequence). There are 14 residues in the CDR3. Here the CDR3 reads CSAVDPGGFNEQFF. CDR3 sequence (DNA): TGCAGTGCTGTTGACCCGGGAGGGTTCAATGAGCAGTTCTTC.

The V and J genes are TRBV20-1 and TRBJ2-1; perhaps TRBD1 as D (6 bases). The CDR3 length is 13 residues. CDR1 DFQATT and CDR2 SNEGSKA come from the germline V gene (reference sequence). Trimming removed 6 bases at V and 8 bases at J, with 17 bases between. In DNA form, the CDR3 reads TGCAGTGCCGGCAAAACAGGGATCGATGAGCAGTTCTTC. Translated: CSAGKTGIDEQFF.

The chain joins TRBV6-5 to TRBJ2-7; no definite D call. There are 15 residues in the CDR3. V shed 0 bases and J shed 6 bases, with 15 bases lying between them. CDR1 is MNHEY, CDR2 SVGAGI, per germline. CDR3 in amino acids: CASSYSLTSPSEQYF. The CDR3 coding sequence is TGTGCCAGCAGTTACTCCCTTACAAGTCCTAGCGAGCAGTACTTC.

V is TRBV4-3 and J is TRBJ2-1; D is unclear. V was trimmed by 0 bases and J by 3 bases, leaving 6 bases between them. This CDR3 comprises 14 residues. Germline-derived CDR1 and CDR2 are LGHNA and YSLEER. In DNA form, the CDR3 reads TGCGCCAGCAGCCAAGAAGCAAACTACAATGAGCAGTTCTTC. It is translated as CASSQEANYNEQFF.

This clonotype was seen more than once but under ten times. V and J are TRBV5-1 and TRBJ2-1, with 16 bases lining up with TRBD2. Looked up from germline, CDR1 is SGHRS and CDR2 is YFSETQ. The V segment lost 4 bases and the J segment 8 bases; nucleotides outside the gene matches: 12. The CDR3 spans 18 residues. CDR3 amino acids: CASSPGLAGGKLSHEQFF. The CDR3 bases are TGCGCCAGCAGCCCGGGACTAGCGGGAGGGAAACTTAGTCATGAGCAGTTCTTC. Complete variable domain (other parts from reference TRBV5-1 and TRBJ2-1): KAGVTQTPRYLIKTRGQQVTLSCSPISGHRSVSWYQQTPGQGLQFLFEYFSETQRNKGNFPGRFSGRQFSNSRSEMNVSTLELGDSALYLCASSPGLAGGKLSHEQFFGPGTRLTVL.

Ten or more counts support this clonotype. CDR3 DNA sequence: TGTGCCAGCAGTTCCCCATCAAACACCGGGGAGCTGTTTTTT. It specifies CASSSPSNTGELFF. V and J are TRBV28 and TRBJ2-2; unclear D gene. V was clipped by 4 bases and J by 2 bases, with 8 bases between them. CDR1 is MDHEN and CDR2 is SYDVKM in the germline V gene. The CDR3 extends over 14 amino acids. Full variable domain (rest looked up from reference TRBV28 and TRBJ2-2): DVKVTQSSRYLVKRTGEKVFLECVQDMDHENMFWYRQDPGLGLRLIYFSYDVKMKEKGDIPEGYSVSREKKERFSLILESASTNQTSMYLCASSSPSNTGELFFGEGSRLTVL.

The chain employs TRBV2 and TRBJ2-6; the D gene could be TRBD1 or TRBD2 (5 bases each). Between the trimmed V and J ends, which lost 3 bases and 0 bases, there was a span of 18 bases. The CDR3 sequence is 19 residues long. CDR1 is SNHLY and CDR2 is FYNNEI in the germline V gene. DNA of the CDR3: TGTGCCAGCAGTGATTATCGGGTTGGGGGACGCTCTGGGGCCAACGTCCTGACTTTC. Amino acids: CASSDYRVGGRSGANVLTF.

This clonotype was seen a handful of times. This chain links TRBV29-1 with TRBJ2-7; 9 bases are a match to TRBD2. There are 15 residues in the CDR3. In germline, CDR1 is SQVTM, CDR2 ANQGSEA. Trimming at V came to 1 base and at J to 4 bases, leaving 8 bases not matched to a gene. CDR3 bases: TGCAGCGTTGAAGGGGCAGCGGGAGGAGGGTACGAGCAGTACTTC. Translating gives CSVEGAAGGGYEQYF.

J is TRBJ2-1 and V is TRBV12-3 or TRBV12-4; D unresolved. The CDR3 consists of 13 residues. Trimming removed 6 bases at V and 6 bases at J, with 12 bases between. CDR3 residues: CASSLLDTNEQFF. CDR3 nucleotide sequence: TGTGCCAGCAGCCTCCTGGATACCAATGAGCAGTTCTTC.

This clonotype was recorded at least ten times. The CDR3 sequence: CASSPGQGASYEQYF. The CDR3 nucleotides read TGTGCCAGCAGCCCCGGACAGGGGGCTTCCTACGAGCAGTACTTC. V gene TRBV7-9 combines with J gene TRBJ2-7; 11 bases map to TRBD1. The CDR3 is 15 amino acids. Per the germline V gene, CDR1 is SEHNR and CDR2 is FQNEAQ (reference sequence). Trimming cost V 5 bases and J 1 base; bases outside gene matches: 4.

This clonotype was counted a few times. The chain recombines TRBV12-3 or TRBV12-4 with TRBJ2-7; D gene uncertain. This CDR3 is built from 14 residues. Deletions cut 3 bases from V and 2 bases from J, with 11 bases between. CDR3 coding DNA: TGTGCCAGCAGTTTCGGGCTAATCACCTACGAGCAGTACTTC. Translated, it gives CASSFGLITYEQYF.